This T cell receptor beta chain is drawn from a study of identical twins. General observations from the study: It was out-of-frame TCR alpha sharing in monozygotic twins that models underestimated. High-abundance cord blood beta clonotypes had fewer insertions; memory repertoires showed none.

With regard to this clonotype: No antigen is known for it.

This CDR3 comprises 16 residues. The germline V gene encodes CDR1 SGHAT and CDR2 FQNNGV. V was trimmed by 1 base and J by 2 bases, leaving 11 bases between them. TCRdb ran MiXCR on the 5' RACE reads and lists one entry per CDR3 protein. The profile shows about 260,000 distinct CDR3 sequences, about 7% of them singletons. The data also belong to a second study, concerning yellow fever vaccine responses in identical twins.

The clonotype originates from a woman under 30 in good health. Sequencing input: memory (CD45RO+) T cells sorted from blood. The rearrangement uses TRBV11-2 and TRBJ2-2, with a possible D match to TRBD1 (6 bases). The CDR3 here is CASSLGYGTNTGELFF. In DNA form, the CDR3 reads TGTGCCAGCAGCTTAGGATATGGGACAAACACCGGGGAGCTGTTTTTT. Variable domain in full (rest from reference TRBV11-2 and TRBJ2-2): EAGVAQSPRYKIIEKRQSVAFWCNPISGHATLYWYQQILGQGPKLLIQFQNNGVVDDSQLPKDRFSAERLKGVDSTLKIQPAKLEDSAVYLCASSLGYGTNTGELFFGEGSRLTVL.